A selection of T cell receptor beta chains follows, all from one sample in a study of regulatory T cells in long-lasting Graves disease. TCRdb reprocessed the multiplex PCR reads via MiXCR and lists one record per CDR3 protein. This repertoire shows 400,000 to 500,000 distinct CDR3 sequences, about 14% found once; its top ten account for about a sixth. This same sample was also taken into another study, of T cells in Graves' hyperthyroidism and ophthalmopathy.

This specimen consisted of peripheral blood mononuclear cells (PBMCs), obtained at new diagnosis, from a patient treated with antithyroid drugs. These receptor sequences come from a woman aged 45 to 65 with Graves disease. Each CDR3 is given with its conserved first and last residue. A D gene is named only where the DNA matches it firmly. Some rows mark clone size as missing; the rest say once, few, many or name a class of expanded clone.

size	D	V	J	CDR3	DNA
NA	NA	TRBV5-4	TRBJ1-4	CASSSRGNEKLFF	TGTGCCAGCAGCTCCAGGGGAAATGAAAAACTGTTTTTT
NA	NA	TRBV18	TRBJ2-3	CASSPGDGFRGTQYF	TGTGCCAGCTCACCGGGGGACGGCTTTAGGGGTACGCAGTATTTT
NA	NA	TRBV7-8	TRBJ2-7	CASSLAGRDYEQYF	TGTGCCAGCAGCTTAGCGGGACGGGACTACGAGCAGTACTTC
few	NA	TRBV5-5	TRBJ2-7	CASSFTPGVAYEQYF	TGTGCCAGCAGCTTTACGCCCGGGGTCGCCTACGAGCAGTACTTC
few	TRBD1	TRBV6-2/TRBV6-3	TRBJ1-1	CASSSGTGGMNTEAFF	TGTGCCAGCAGCTCCGGGACAGGGGGCATGAACACTGAAGCTTTCTTT
few	TRBD2	TRBV19	TRBJ2-2	CASSSGGGIGELFF	TGTGCCAGTAGTAGCGGCGGGGGGATCGGGGAGCTGTTTTTT
many	TRBD1	TRBV7-2	TRBJ2-5	CASSLVAGGEETQYF	TGTGCCAGCAGCTTAGTGGCAGGGGGCGAAGAGACCCAGTACTTC
NA	NA	TRBV7-9	TRBJ2-3	CASSSSTGGPATDTQYF	TGTGCCAGCAGCTCCTCGACCGGAGGGCCTGCCACAGATACGCAGTATTTT
NA	NA	TRBV5-6	TRBJ2-6	CASTSISSGANVLTF	TGTGCCAGCACCTCCATATCCTCTGGGGCCAACGTCCTGACTTTC
many	NA	TRBV11-2	TRBJ2-7	CASSLSTVPYEQYF	TGTGCCAGCAGCCTATCGACGGTCCCGTACGAGCAGTACTTC
many	TRBD2	TRBV28	TRBJ2-1	CASVSGLAGYNEQFF	TGTGCCAGCGTATCCGGTCTAGCGGGCTACAATGAGCAGTTCTTC
few	NA	TRBV3-1	TRBJ2-7	CASSQEWQANELYEQYF	TGTGCCAGCAGCCAAGAATGGCAGGCCAACGAACTCTACGAGCAGTACTTC
few	NA	TRBV6-2/TRBV6-3	TRBJ2-2	CASSDYRTNTGELFF	TGTGCCAGCAGTGATTACAGGACGAACACCGGGGAGCTGTTTTTT
many	TRBD2	TRBV5-1	TRBJ2-1	CASSFPSGGNEQFF	TGCGCCAGCAGCTTCCCTAGCGGGGGCAATGAGCAGTTCTTC
NA	TRBD2	TRBV2	TRBJ2-3	CASKKREKDTQYF	TGTGCCAGCAAGAAGCGGGAGAAAGATACGCAGTATTTT
many	NA	TRBV5-1	TRBJ2-7	CASSLDFHEQYF	TGCGCCAGCAGCTTGGATTTCCACGAGCAGTACTTC
few	NA	TRBV3-1	TRBJ1-3	CASSQEGASLAGSGNTIYF	TGTGCCAGCAGCCAAGAGGGGGCCTCTTTGGCAGGGTCTGGAAACACCATATATTTT
many	NA	TRBV30	TRBJ1-1	CAWGVPGWLTEAFF	TGTGCCTGGGGGGTTCCGGGTTGGCTCACTGAAGCTTTCTTT
many	NA	TRBV2	TRBJ1-1	CASQQFTTQNTEAFF	TGTGCCAGCCAGCAGTTCACAACACAGAACACTGAAGCTTTCTTT
NA	NA	TRBV12-3/TRBV12-4	TRBJ2-1	CASSLPSDEQFF	TGTGCCAGCAGTTTGCCCAGCGATGAGCAGTTCTTC
NA	NA	TRBV5-1	TRBJ2-1	CASSLGFQHEQFF	TGCGCCAGCAGCTTGGGGTTTCAACATGAGCAGTTCTTC
NA	NA	TRBV3-1	TRBJ2-3	CASSQPGTDTQYF	TGTGCCAGCAGCCAACCCGGGACAGATACGCAGTATTTT
NA	NA	TRBV6-1	TRBJ2-5	CASSEAGGPLETQYF	TGTGCCAGCAGTGAAGCGGGGGGCCCTCTAGAGACCCAGTACTTC
many	NA	TRBV7-9	TRBJ1-5	CASSGGRGRNQPQHF	TGTGCCAGCAGCGGGGGGAGGGGACGCAATCAGCCCCAGCATTTT
many	TRBD1	TRBV28	TRBJ2-4	CASRGEIGTGEAKNIQYF	TGTGCCAGCAGGGGAGAGATCGGGACAGGGGAAGCCAAAAACATTCAGTACTTC
many	TRBD1	TRBV28	TRBJ2-7	CASNLPGQVANEQYF	TGTGCCAGCAATCTACCGGGACAGGTCGCGAACGAGCAGTACTTC
many	NA	TRBV28	TRBJ1-3	CASSSPDSGNTIYF	TGTGCCAGCAGTTCCCCTGACTCTGGAAACACCATATATTTT
many	NA	TRBV7-9	TRBJ2-2	CASVILTRGEERHTGELFF	TGTGCCAGCGTAATCCTGACTAGGGGAGAGGAACGGCACACCGGGGAGCTGTTTTTT
NA	TRBD1	TRBV7-2	TRBJ2-1	CASSLVGQGVYNEQFF	TGTGCCAGCAGCTTAGTAGGACAGGGGGTCTACAATGAGCAGTTCTTC
NA	NA	TRBV6-1	TRBJ2-7	CASRSGALYEQYF	TGTGCCAGCAGGTCAGGGGCGCTTTACGAGCAGTACTTC
many	TRBD1	TRBV11-2	TRBJ2-5	CASSLVRGRQTQYF	TGTGCCAGCAGCTTAGTCAGGGGGCGGCAGACCCAGTACTTC
many	NA	TRBV7-3	TRBJ1-1	CASSDQMNTEAFF	TGTGCCAGCAGCGACCAGATGAACACTGAAGCTTTCTTT
few	NA	TRBV3-1	TRBJ2-7	CASSQDLGITNEQYF	TGTGCCAGCAGCCAAGATTTAGGGATAACAAACGAGCAGTACTTC
many	TRBD1	TRBV12-3/TRBV12-4	TRBJ1-1	CASSYSPGQMNTEAFF	TGTGCCAGCAGCTACTCCCCGGGACAGATGAACACTGAAGCTTTCTTT
few	NA	TRBV14	TRBJ1-1	CASSQGRVENTEAFF	TGTGCCAGCAGCCAAGGAAGGGTGGAGAACACTGAAGCTTTCTTT
many	NA	TRBV27	TRBJ2-1	CASRKLHTYNEQFF	TGTGCCAGCAGAAAACTACACACCTACAATGAGCAGTTCTTC
NA	TRBD1	TRBV7-8	TRBJ2-7	CASSPGWAGGGEQYF	TGTGCCAGCAGCCCCGGGTGGGCAGGGGGCGGCGAGCAGTACTTC
many	TRBD1	TRBV28	TRBJ1-6	CASSTSGTVSPLHF	TGTGCCAGCAGTACCTCCGGGACAGTCTCACCCCTCCACTTT
many	NA	TRBV13	TRBJ2-5	CASSPPLEARETQYF	TGTGCCAGCAGCCCCCCCCTGGAGGCCCGGGAGACCCAGTACTTC
NA	NA	TRBV29-1	TRBJ1-2	CSVVDRSYGYTF	TGCAGCGTTGTTGACAGGAGCTATGGCTACACCTTC
many	NA	TRBV28	TRBJ2-1	CASSLGGRGEQFF	TGTGCCAGCAGTTTAGGAGGGCGGGGTGAGCAGTTCTTC
few	TRBD2	TRBV20-1	TRBJ2-3	CSARSPSGRPTDTQYF	TGCAGTGCTAGATCCCCTAGCGGGAGACCGACAGATACGCAGTATTTT
many	TRBD2	TRBV20-1	TRBJ2-3	CSARDVGRAADTQYF	TGCAGTGCTAGAGATGTCGGGAGGGCCGCAGATACGCAGTATTTT
many	NA	TRBV10-3	TRBJ2-1	CAITKTINNEQFF	TGTGCCATCACCAAGACAATTAACAATGAGCAGTTCTTC
few	NA	TRBV5-5	TRBJ2-5	CASSHKQGWQQETQYF	TGTGCCAGCAGCCACAAACAGGGTTGGCAACAAGAGACCCAGTACTTC
NA	TRBD1	TRBV6-2/TRBV6-3	TRBJ2-3	CASKVGDRVADTQYF	TGTGCCAGCAAGGTTGGGGACAGGGTCGCAGATACGCAGTATTTT
NA	TRBD1	TRBV30	TRBJ2-3	CAWGTAHSFYTDTQYF	TGTGCCTGGGGGACAGCTCATTCTTTCTACACAGATACGCAGTATTTT
NA	NA	TRBV3-1	TRBJ1-1	CASSPHTPARSAFF	TGTGCCAGCAGCCCACACACCCCCGCTAGGTCGGCTTTCTTT
NA	NA	TRBV30	TRBJ2-5	CAWSAKGAETQYF	TGTGCCTGGAGTGCAAAAGGGGCAGAGACCCAGTACTTC
many	NA	TRBV28	TRBJ2-7	CASRDGTYEQYF	TGTGCCAGCAGGGACGGAACCTACGAGCAGTACTTC
many	NA	TRBV3-1	TRBJ1-1	CASSQGTSNTEAFF	TGTGCCAGCAGCCAAGGGACATCGAACACTGAAGCTTTCTTT
NA	NA	TRBV7-9	TRBJ2-2	CASSLVGLLPGELFF	TGTGCCAGCAGCTTAGTTGGACTCCTCCCCGGGGAGCTGTTTTTT
few	NA	TRBV12-3/TRBV12-4	TRBJ2-6	CASSLGGGGGANVLTF	TGTGCCAGCAGTTTAGGGGGGGGCGGTGGGGCCAACGTCCTGACTTTC
few	TRBD1	TRBV29-1	TRBJ1-5	CSVRQGDGPQHF	TGCAGCGTCCGACAGGGGGATGGACCCCAGCATTTT
NA	NA	TRBV29-1	TRBJ2-5	CSVESVLQETQYF	TGCAGCGTTGAAAGCGTCCTGCAAGAGACCCAGTACTTC
NA	TRBD1	TRBV2	TRBJ1-1	CASSKTSGQGITEAFF	TGTGCCAGCAGTAAGACCTCAGGACAGGGAATTACTGAAGCTTTCTTT
few	NA	TRBV6-5	TRBJ2-7	CASSYSRGFGGRIYEQYF	TGTGCCAGCAGTTACTCGCGCGGGTTTGGGGGGAGGATCTACGAGCAGTACTTC
many	NA	TRBV2	TRBJ1-5	CASLGQLNQPQHF	TGTGCCAGCCTTGGACAGCTCAATCAGCCCCAGCATTTT
NA	TRBD1	TRBV10-3	TRBJ2-3	CAISEGQGGDTDTQYF	TGTGCCATCAGTGAGGGACAGGGTGGAGACACAGATACGCAGTATTTT
many	NA	TRBV5-1	TRBJ2-1	CASSLGGASYNEQFF	TGCGCCAGCAGCTTGGGCGGGGCCTCCTACAATGAGCAGTTCTTC